These T cell receptor beta chains were read from a single sample in a study of human T cells and chemical hapten exposure. TCRdb analysed the RACE reads with MiXCR anew, one entry per CDR3 protein. This sample carries about 80,000 distinct CDR3 sequences, around 15% of them seen once, and the ten largest clones take approximately 4.6%. The sample here was whole blood, taken in connection with sensitization to the hapten diphenylcyclopropenone (DPC). All receptors come from a woman aged 50 to 60 with alopecia areata. Some clones in this sample may be carry-over from other donors' samples. CDR3s include the opening cysteine and the closing phenylalanine or tryptophan. The order of the fields is CDR3 length, J gene, clone size, V gene, D gene, CDR3 DNA, CDR3 protein. D genes are given only for firm matches. A clone size is listed for some rows: how often the clone was seen (once, few, many), or a class if it is expanded.

13,TRBJ1-1,.,TRBV10-3,.,TGTGCCATCAGTCCAGGGGTTGGCACTGAAGCTTTCTTT,CAISPGVGTEAFF
17,TRBJ2-3,few,TRBV4-2,TRBD2,TGTGCCAGCAGCGCAGGGACTAGCGGGAGTAGTACAGATACGCAGTATTTT,CASSAGTSGSSTDTQYF
15,TRBJ2-7,.,TRBV20-1,TRBD2,TGCAGTGCTAGAAGTGGACTAGCGGAGCTCTACGAGCAGTACTTC,CSARSGLAELYEQYF
16,TRBJ2-1,.,TRBV7-2,TRBD2,TGTGCCAGCAGCTTTTTAGCGGGAGGGCCCCAGCATGAGCAGTTCTTC,CASSFLAGGPQHEQFF
14,TRBJ2-7,.,TRBV12-3/TRBV12-4,TRBD2,TGTGCCAGCAGTCCGGGACTAGCTGCCTACGAGCAGTACTTC,CASSPGLAAYEQYF
11,TRBJ1-1,few,TRBV20-1,.,TGCAGTGCTAGTGTACACACTGAAGCTTTCTTT,CSASVHTEAFF
13,TRBJ1-1,.,TRBV10-1,.,TGCGCCAGCAGTGCCATAGCAGGTAGAGAAGCTTTCTTT,CASSAIAGREAFF
14,TRBJ2-1,.,TRBV3-1,.,TGTGCCAGCAGCCAAGGTATAGAAGTTTATGAGCAGTTCTTC,CASSQGIEVYEQFF
17,TRBJ2-3,few,TRBV4-1,TRBD1,TGCGCCAGCAGCCAAGTAGCAGGACAGGGCAAGGCAGATACGCAGTATTTT,CASSQVAGQGKADTQYF
16,TRBJ1-5,few,TRBV12-3/TRBV12-4,.,TGTGCCAGCAGTTTAATCCGAGGCAGATCTAGGCAGCCCCAGCATTTT,CASSLIRGRSRQPQHF
11,TRBJ1-1,.,TRBV7-9,.,TGTGCCAGCAGCGGGGGTACTGAAGCTTTCTTT,CASSGGTEAFF
13,TRBJ2-5,.,TRBV20-1,.,TGCAGTGCTAGAGTAGCGGCCCTAGAGACCCAGTACTTC,CSARVAALETQYF
15,TRBJ2-6,.,TRBV6-2/TRBV6-3,.,TGTGCCAGCTCCGGTTTATACTCTGGGGCCAACGTCCTGACTTTC,CASSGLYSGANVLTF
17,TRBJ2-3,many,TRBV28,.,TGTGCCAGCAGTCCCCTGGGCGTAGCTAGAGGCACAGATACGCAGTATTTT,CASSPLGVARGTDTQYF
11,TRBJ1-2,.,TRBV29-1,TRBD1,TGCAGCGCGGGACAGGGAGGTGGCTACACCTTC,CSAGQGGGYTF
15,TRBJ1-1,.,TRBV6-5,.,TGTGCCAGCAGCTCCTGGGCGATCATGAACACTGAAGCTTTCTTT,CASSSWAIMNTEAFF
13,TRBJ1-4,.,TRBV7-7,.,TGTGCCAGCAGCTCCCGCGTGTCCGGAAAACTGTTTTTT,CASSSRVSGKLFF
15,TRBJ2-7,few,TRBV7-2,.,TGTGCCAGCAGCTTAGCGTCCCGACTAGTCTACGAGCAGTACTTC,CASSLASRLVYEQYF
16,TRBJ2-5,few,TRBV5-1,.,TGCGCCAGCAGCCCCCTCGACGTAGCGCGCTCGAAGACCCAGTACTTC,CASSPLDVARSKTQYF
13,TRBJ2-1,.,TRBV7-2,.,TGTGCCAGCAGCTTGTTAAACAACAATGAGCAGTTCTTC,CASSLLNNNEQFF
13,TRBJ1-6,few,TRBV18,.,TGTGCCAGCTCACCTCCTACTAATTCACCCCTCCACTTT,CASSPPTNSPLHF
14,TRBJ2-5,many,TRBV11-2,.,TGTGCCAGCAGCCCCAGGACGAACCAAGAGACCCAGTACTTC,CASSPRTNQETQYF
14,TRBJ2-2,many,TRBV10-2,TRBD2,TGCGCCAGCAGAACTAGCGGGAGCACCGGGGAGCTGTTTTTT,CASRTSGSTGELFF
12,TRBJ2-7,.,TRBV5-1,.,TGCGCCAGCAGCCCCGACAATTACGAGCAGTACTTC,CASSPDNYEQYF
14,TRBJ1-2,many,TRBV29-1,.,TGCAGCGTTGACCCCTTTAGGGGTAGCTATGGCTACACCTTC,CSVDPFRGSYGYTF
16,TRBJ2-7,.,TRBV14,TRBD1,TGTGCCAGCAGCCAAGATCCTACAGGACAGGTTTACGAGCAGTACTTC,CASSQDPTGQVYEQYF
13,TRBJ1-5,.,TRBV2,.,TGTGCCAGTTCACAGGGAGGCAATCAGCCCCAGCATTTT,CASSQGGNQPQHF
17,TRBJ2-1,few,TRBV20-1,.,TGCAGTGCTAGAGAGAAACAGGGCTTAGACTCCTACAATGAGCAGTTCTTC,CSAREKQGLDSYNEQFF
12,TRBJ2-1,few,TRBV5-1,.,TGCGCCAGCGCCGGAAGGGGAAATGAGCAGTTCTTC,CASAGRGNEQFF
18,TRBJ2-4,.,TRBV20-1,TRBD2,TGCAGTGCTAGAAGTGGGTTACTAGCGGGACTAGCCAAAAACATTCAGTACTTC,CSARSGLLAGLAKNIQYF
14,TRBJ1-2,.,TRBV4-1,.,TGCGCCAGCAGCCACGGACCGCCGAACTATGGCTACACCTTC,CASSHGPPNYGYTF
16,TRBJ1-5,.,TRBV28,.,TGTGCCAGCAGTTTTGGGGGGGACCCTATCAATCAGCCCCAGCATTTT,CASSFGGDPINQPQHF
14,TRBJ2-7,many,TRBV12-3/TRBV12-4,.,TGTGCCAGCAGTTTAGGGCAGGGGAGGTCCGAGCAGTACTTC,CASSLGQGRSEQYF
13,TRBJ2-1,.,TRBV10-3,.,TGTGCCATCAGTGAGCGGGAGTTCGATGAGCAGTTCTTC,CAISEREFDEQFF
14,TRBJ2-4,.,TRBV19,TRBD1,TGTGCCAGCTCACAGACAGGGGGCCTGGGCATTCAGTACTTC,CASSQTGGLGIQYF
15,TRBJ1-2,.,TRBV3-1,TRBD1,TGTGCCAGCAGCCAAGGATGGACAGGGATCTATGGCTACACCTTC,CASSQGWTGIYGYTF
15,TRBJ1-6,few,TRBV4-1,.,TGCGCCAGCAGCCAAGTCGGGGGCGAAGATTCACCCCTCCACTTT,CASSQVGGEDSPLHF
18,TRBJ2-2,few,TRBV7-9,.,TGTGCCAGCAGCTTACGCTGGTGGGCAGAAGGATCCACCGGGGAGCTGTTTTTT,CASSLRWWAEGSTGELFF
12,TRBJ1-1,.,TRBV10-3,.,TGTGCCATCGGTACCACAATCCTTGAGGCTTTCTTT,CAIGTTILEAFF
16,TRBJ1-6,once,TRBV28,.,TGTGCCAGCAAAAGCCAGGGGAGCTCCTATAATTCACCCCTCCACTTT,CASKSQGSSYNSPLHF
14,TRBJ2-7,many,TRBV12-3/TRBV12-4,TRBD2,TGTGCCAGCAGGACTAGCGGGAGAGTCTACGAGCAGTACTTC,CASRTSGRVYEQYF
11,TRBJ2-5,few,TRBV7-9,.,TGTGCCAGCAGCGATGATTGGACCCAGTACTTC,CASSDDWTQYF
16,TRBJ2-1,.,TRBV11-2,.,TGTGCCAGCAGCTTATTCCCAGCCCCGCCTTACAATGAGCAGTTCTTC,CASSLFPAPPYNEQFF
14,TRBJ2-1,.,TRBV29-1,TRBD2,TGCAGCGGTAGACTAGCGGGAGAGTCGGGTGAGCAGTTCTTC,CSGRLAGESGEQFF
14,TRBJ1-1,few,TRBV2,.,TGTGCCAGCAGTGCGAGAAACATGAACACTGAAGCTTTCTTT,CASSARNMNTEAFF
13,TRBJ1-2,.,TRBV29-1,.,TGCAGCGTTGATAGTACAGGCATCTGGGGCTACACCTTC,CSVDSTGIWGYTF
17,TRBJ1-3,few,TRBV9,.,TGTGCCAGCAGCGTAGGGGTTTCAGCAAGCTCTGGAAACACCATATATTTT,CASSVGVSASSGNTIYF
16,TRBJ1-5,.,TRBV6-2/TRBV6-3,.,TGTGCCAGCAGTCGGCAAGGGCTTTATAGCAATCAGCCCCAGCATTTT,CASSRQGLYSNQPQHF
15,TRBJ1-1,few,TRBV20-1,TRBD1,TGCAGTGCTAGAGATCCGGGACAGGGTTGGACTGAAGCTTTCTTT,CSARDPGQGWTEAFF
13,TRBJ2-3,.,TRBV29-1,TRBD1,TGCAGCGTCGGGCGGACAGGGGAGTTTACGCAGTATTTT,CSVGRTGEFTQYF
15,TRBJ2-7,few,TRBV10-3,.,TGTGCCATCAGTGAGTCGATCGGCCAGACCTACGAGCAGTACTTC,CAISESIGQTYEQYF
14,TRBJ1-1,few,TRBV5-1,.,TGCGCCAGCAGCTTAGTCACAGGGAACACTGAAGCTTTCTTT,CASSLVTGNTEAFF
17,TRBJ1-4,few,TRBV5-1,.,TGCGCCAGCAGCTTGGTTGGGGGCCGCGCAACTAATGAAAAACTGTTTTTT,CASSLVGGRATNEKLFF